Each of the 2 T cell receptor beta chains below was sequenced from the same sample in a study of blood T cells in healthy people across ages. A J-beta primer mix and a sample-barcoded 5' primer were used in a second PCR of roughly 7 to 12 cycles. TCRdb ran MiXCR on the 5' RACE reads and lists one entry per CDR3 protein. The table shows approximately 680,000 distinct CDR3 sequences, with about 30% occurring only once. Sequenced: blood. These receptors all come from a woman of 80 years or more in good health.

The table lists this clonotype with many counts. The rearrangement uses TRBV6-2 or TRBV6-3 and TRBJ2-7, with TRBD1 matching over 8 bases. The trim removed 6 bases at V and 2 bases at J, leaving 6 bases unmatched. The CDR3 extends over 14 amino acids. Germline values: CDR1 MNHEY, CDR2 SVGEGT. The DNA for the CDR3 is TGTGCCAGCAGGGGGGACAGGCCGCCCTACGAGCAGTACTTC. Translation gives CASRGDRPPYEQYF.

The gene calls are TRBV5-8 and TRBJ2-2; D unclear. The CDR3 loop spans 14 amino acids. CDR1 and CDR2 from the germline V gene are SGHTS and YDEGEE. V shed 0 bases and J shed 4 bases, with 7 bases lying between them. CDR3 sequence (DNA): TGTGCCAGCAGCTTGGGCCCGTCCACCGGGGAGCTGTTTTTT. Its translation is CASSLGPSTGELFF.